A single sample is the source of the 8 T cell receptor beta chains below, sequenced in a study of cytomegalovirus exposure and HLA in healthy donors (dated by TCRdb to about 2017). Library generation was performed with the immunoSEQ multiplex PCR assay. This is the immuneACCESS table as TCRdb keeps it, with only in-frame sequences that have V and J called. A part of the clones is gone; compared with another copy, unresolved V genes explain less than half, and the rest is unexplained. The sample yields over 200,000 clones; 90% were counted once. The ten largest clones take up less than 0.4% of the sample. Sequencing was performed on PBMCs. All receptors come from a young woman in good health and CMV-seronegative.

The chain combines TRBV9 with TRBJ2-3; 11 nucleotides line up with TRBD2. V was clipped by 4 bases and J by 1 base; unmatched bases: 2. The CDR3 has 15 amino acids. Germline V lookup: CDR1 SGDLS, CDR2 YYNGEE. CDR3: CASSPGLAGTDTQYF. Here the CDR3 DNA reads TGTGCCAGCAGCCCGGGACTAGCGGGCACAGATACGCAGTATTTT. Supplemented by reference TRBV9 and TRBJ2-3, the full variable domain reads DSGVTQTPKHLITATGQRVTLRCSPRSGDLSVYWYQQSLDQGLQFLIQYYNGEERAKGNILERFSAQQFPDLHSELNLSSLELGDSALYFCASSPGLAGTDTQYFGPGTRLTVL.

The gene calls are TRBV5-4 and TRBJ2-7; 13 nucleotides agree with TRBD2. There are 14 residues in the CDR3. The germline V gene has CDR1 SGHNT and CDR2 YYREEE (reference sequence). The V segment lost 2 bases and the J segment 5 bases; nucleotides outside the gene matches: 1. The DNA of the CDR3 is TGTGCCAGCAGCTTCGGACTAGCGGGGGACGAGCAGTACGTC. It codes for CASSFGLAGDEQYV.

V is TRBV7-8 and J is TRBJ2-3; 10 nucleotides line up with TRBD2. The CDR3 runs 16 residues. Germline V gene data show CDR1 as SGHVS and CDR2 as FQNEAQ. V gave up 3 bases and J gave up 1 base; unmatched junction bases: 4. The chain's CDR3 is CASSFKSGGGTDTQYF. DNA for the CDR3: TGTGCCAGCAGCTTCAAAAGCGGGGGGGGCACAGATACGCAGTATTTT.

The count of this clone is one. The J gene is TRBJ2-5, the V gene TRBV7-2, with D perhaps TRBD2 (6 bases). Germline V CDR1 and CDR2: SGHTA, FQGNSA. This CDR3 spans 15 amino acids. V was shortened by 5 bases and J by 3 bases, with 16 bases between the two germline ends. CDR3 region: CASSPQATSKETQYF. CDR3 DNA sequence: TGTGCCAGCAGCCCCCAGGCCACTAGCAAAGAGACCCAGTACTTC.

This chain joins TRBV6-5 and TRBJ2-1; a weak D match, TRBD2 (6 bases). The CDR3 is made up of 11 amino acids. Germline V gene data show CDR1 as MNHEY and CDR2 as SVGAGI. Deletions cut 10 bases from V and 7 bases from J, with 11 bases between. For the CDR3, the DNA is TGTGCCACCCGGAGGGGAAATGAGCAGTTCTTC. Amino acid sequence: CATRRGNEQFF.

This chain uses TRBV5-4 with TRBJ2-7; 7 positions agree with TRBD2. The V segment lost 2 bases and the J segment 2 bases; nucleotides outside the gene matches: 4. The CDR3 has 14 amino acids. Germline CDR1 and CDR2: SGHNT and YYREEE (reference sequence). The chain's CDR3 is CASSFSGTTYEQYF. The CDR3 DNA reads TGTGCCAGCAGCTTCTCCGGGACTACCTACGAGCAGTACTTC.

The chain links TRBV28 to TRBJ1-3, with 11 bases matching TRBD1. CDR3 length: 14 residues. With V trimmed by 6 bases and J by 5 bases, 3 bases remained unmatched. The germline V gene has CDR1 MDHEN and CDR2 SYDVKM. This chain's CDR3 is CASSGQGARNTIYF. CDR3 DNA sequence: TGTGCCAGCAGCGGACAGGGGGCGAGAAACACCATATATTTT.

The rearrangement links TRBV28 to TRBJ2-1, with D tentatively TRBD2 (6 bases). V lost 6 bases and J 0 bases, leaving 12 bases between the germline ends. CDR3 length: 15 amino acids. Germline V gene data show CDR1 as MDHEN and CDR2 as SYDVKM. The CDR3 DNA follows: TGTGCCAGCAGGTTAGGGACTGCCTCCTACAATGAGCAGTTCTTC. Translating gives CASRLGTASYNEQFF.